The clone carrying this T cell receptor beta chain was detected only once. Its cognate antigen is unknown. Sequencing was performed with immunoSEQ multiplex PCR; in TCRdb, only in-frame clones are kept and a portion is missing. Among fewer than 40,000 clones listed, just under 97% were seen once. These data come from a study of circulating and synovial CD4+ cells in juvenile arthritis. Whole-study findings and limits: CPL versus bulk CD4 samples: T cell genome counts differed by at least an order of magnitude.

This CDR3 region has 13 residues. Germline V gene sequence: CDR1 LNHDA, CDR2 SQIVND (reference sequence). This receptor was taken from a human donor with juvenile idiopathic arthritis. The chain combines TRBV19 with TRBJ2-5; D gene unclear. The J call is in doubt because the DNA end fits TRBJ2-7 better. The sequenced material came from CD4+ T cells from blood. This chain's CDR3 is CASSQGLVPEQYF. The CDR3 DNA follows: TGTGCCAGTAGTCAAGGCCTAGTACCCGAGCAGTACTTC.